The source of this T cell receptor (beta chain) is a study of blood T cells in healthy people across ages. Looking at the study overall: The template switching approach captured approximately one barcoded beta molecule for every two T cells.

Germline V gene sequence: CDR1 SGHTA, CDR2 FQGNSA. The CDR3 is made up of 13 amino acids. Trimming took off 1 base at V and 10 bases at J, with 12 bases between the two ends. A sample-barcoded 5' primer and a J-beta primer mix were used in a second PCR of roughly 6 to 11 cycles. CDR3-containing paired-end reads numbering at least 3 million came from each sample. TCRdb re-derived calls from the 5' RACE reads in MiXCR, one entry per CDR3 protein. The table lists about 650,000 distinct CDR3 sequences, 32% of them singletons, with 15% in the top ten. Concerning this clonotype: Possible read error: a much larger clone is one base away.

The chain has TRBV7-2 and TRBJ2-3; D gene uncertain. The sample was blood. The TCR sequence derives from a woman older than 75 in good health. The CDR3 is CASSLDRRDAQYF. The CDR3 DNA follows: TGTGCCAGCAGCTTAGATAGACGAGACGCGCAGTATTTT.